This TCR beta chain was captured by sequencing in a study of shared clonotypes between healthy human individuals. Study in general: Each donor's CD4 naive and CD4 memory cells filled three plates apiece, CD8 naive two, and CD8 memory one.

Donors had no recently reported acute infections or vaccinations and were HIV-negative. The CDR3 length is 14 residues. The J segment lost 6 bases and the V segment lost 4 bases, leaving 4 bases of the junction unmatched. Germline assignment: CDR1 WSHSY and CDR2 SAAADI. Findings and limits, study-wide: Shared clonotypes across all four donors exceeded non-shared ones in generation probability.

Sorted-subset replicate PCRs used around 220 ng DNA, tens of thousands of T cell genomes. Sequencing used immunoSEQ multiplex PCR; TCRdb keeps in-frame clones, though not all of them. The data show 850,000 to 1,200,000 clones, roughly 80% seen once. Worth noting for this clone: Its antigen is not known.

The V and J genes are TRBV10-2 and TRBJ2-2; the match to TRBD1 covers 8 bases. The material sequenced was memory CD4+ T cells sorted from blood. Subset given: CD45RA-negative fraction. This clonotype was obtained from a man aged 18 to 35 in good health. DNA of the CDR3: TGCGCCAGCAGTGGGACAGGGAGTTCCGGGGAGCTGTTTTTT. As protein: CASSGTGSSGELFF.